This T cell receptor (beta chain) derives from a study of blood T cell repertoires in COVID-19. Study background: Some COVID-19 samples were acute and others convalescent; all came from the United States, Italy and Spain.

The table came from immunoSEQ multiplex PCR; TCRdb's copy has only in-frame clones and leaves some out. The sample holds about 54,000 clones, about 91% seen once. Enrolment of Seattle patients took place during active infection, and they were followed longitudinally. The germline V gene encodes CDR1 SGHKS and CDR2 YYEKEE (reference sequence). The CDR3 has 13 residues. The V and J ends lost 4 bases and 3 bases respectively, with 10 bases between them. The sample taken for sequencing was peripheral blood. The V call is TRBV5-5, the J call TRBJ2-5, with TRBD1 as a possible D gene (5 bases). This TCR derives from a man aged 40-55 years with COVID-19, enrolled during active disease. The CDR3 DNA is TGTGCCAGCAGCACAGGATTTGAAGAGACCCAGTACTTC. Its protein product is CASSTGFEETQYF.